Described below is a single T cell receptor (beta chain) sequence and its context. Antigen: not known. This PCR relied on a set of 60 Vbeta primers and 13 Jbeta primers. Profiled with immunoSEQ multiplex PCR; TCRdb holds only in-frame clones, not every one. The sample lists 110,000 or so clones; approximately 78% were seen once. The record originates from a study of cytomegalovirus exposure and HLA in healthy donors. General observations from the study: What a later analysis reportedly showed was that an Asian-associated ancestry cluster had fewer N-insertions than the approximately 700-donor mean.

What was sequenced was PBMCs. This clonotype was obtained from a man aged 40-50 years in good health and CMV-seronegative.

CDR3 sequence: CASSQDYSGPTYEQYF. The CDR3 DNA reads as TGTGCCAGCAGCCAAGATTACAGCGGACCTACCTACGAGCAGTACTTC. The chain recombines TRBV4-2 with TRBJ2-7; D is perhaps TRBD2 (5 bases). The CDR3 loop spans 16 amino acids. V dropped 0 bases and J dropped 2 bases, with 14 bases sitting between them. CDR1 and CDR2 (germline): LGHNA, YNFKEQ.